This T cell receptor beta chain was sequenced for a study of OX40 agonist ivuxolimab in advanced cancers. Clones were sequenced by immunoSEQ multiplex PCR, and TCRdb holds only the in-frame ones, with some missing. The sample contains about 71,000 clones, approximately 80% of which appear only once. This clone was observed at least ten times. The germline gives CDR1 LNHDA, CDR2 SQIVND (reference sequence). There are 14 residues in the CDR3. J gave up 5 bases and V 5 bases, and 8 bases lay outside the gene matches. V gene TRBV19 combines with J gene TRBJ2-7; 8 nucleotides line up with TRBD1. This clonotype was sampled from an adult with an advanced solid tumor such as melanoma, head and neck, liver or kidney cancer. The sequencing used CD4+ or CD8+ T cells sorted from blood, collected in a trial of the OX40 agonist ivuxolimab. The CDR3 DNA follows: TGTGCCAGTAGTTCGGACAGGGTATCCCACGAGCAGTACTTC. It yields the protein CASSSDRVSHEQYF.